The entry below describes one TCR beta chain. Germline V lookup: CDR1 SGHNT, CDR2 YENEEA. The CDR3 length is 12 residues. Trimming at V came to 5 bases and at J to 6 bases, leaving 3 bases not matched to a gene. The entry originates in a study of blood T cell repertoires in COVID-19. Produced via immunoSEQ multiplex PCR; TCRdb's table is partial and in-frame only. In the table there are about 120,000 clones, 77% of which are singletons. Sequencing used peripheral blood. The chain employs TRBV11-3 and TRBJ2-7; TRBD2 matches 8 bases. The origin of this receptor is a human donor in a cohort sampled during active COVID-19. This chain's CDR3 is CASSPSGSEQYF. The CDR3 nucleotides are TGTGCCAGCAGCCCAAGCGGGAGCGAGCAGTACTTC.